The 10 T cell receptor beta chains below all came from one sample that was sequenced in a study of T-cell reconstitution after alpha-beta-depleted transplantation in children. Unique molecular identifiers were incorporated when the TCRbeta library was constructed. TCRdb re-called the PCR reads through MiXCR, storing one row per CDR3 protein. The data show approximately 400,000 distinct CDR3 sequences, roughly 17% seen once. The sample here was PBMCs, mostly from graft donor cells, taken 360 days after TCRalphabeta/CD19-depleted stem cell transplant. These receptor sequences come from a boy in the first two years of life who had a stem cell transplant for Wiskott-Aldrich syndrome, so the T cells may come from the graft donor.

This clonotype appeared a few times. The chain carries TRBV7-6 and TRBJ1-1; 8 nucleotides align to TRBD1. CDR1 is SGHVS, CDR2 FNYEAQ, per germline. Trimming removed 3 bases from V and 4 bases from J; junction bases left unmatched: 4. CDR3 size: 14 residues. The CDR3 here is CASSFTGGFTEAFF. DNA for the CDR3: TGTGCCAGCAGCTTTACAGGGGGATTCACTGAAGCTTTCTTT. The full variable domain, rest sourced from reference TRBV7-6 and TRBJ1-1, is GAGVSQSPRYKVTKRGQDVALRCDPISGHVSLYWYRQALGQGPEFLTYFNYEAQQDKSGLPNDRFSAERPEGSISTLTIQRTEQRDSAMYRCASSFTGGFTEAFFGQGTRLTVV.

This clonotype occurred a few times. The V gene is TRBV5-1, the J gene TRBJ2-5; D gene uncertain. Germline V CDR1 and CDR2: SGHRS, YFSETQ. Trimming shortened V by 0 bases and J by 2 bases, and 11 bases separated the two germline ends. This CDR3 has 15 residues. CDR3 protein: CASSLALTPQETQYF. The DNA for the CDR3 is TGCGCCAGCAGCTTGGCCCTGACTCCACAAGAGACCCAGTACTTC.

The chain links TRBV27 to TRBJ2-7, with TRBD1 matching over 9 bases. This CDR3 has 16 amino acids. The V gene's germline CDR1 is MNHEY and CDR2 SMNVEV (reference sequence). V shed 7 bases and J 5 bases; nucleotides not matched to a gene: 15. The CDR3: CASIAIHTGGKNEQYF. CDR3 nucleotides: TGTGCCAGCATCGCAATCCATACAGGGGGCAAAAACGAGCAGTACTTC.

J is TRBJ2-7 and V is TRBV7-9, with D maybe TRBD1 (6 bases). The germline V gene has CDR1 SEHNR and CDR2 FQNEAQ (reference sequence). The length of the CDR3 is 14 residues. V shed 2 bases and J shed 3 bases, with 11 bases lying between them. CDR3 coding DNA: TGTGCCAGCAGCTTAACAGGGTGGGACTACGAGCAGTACTTC. Protein: CASSLTGWDYEQYF.

The chain has TRBV29-1 and TRBJ1-1; D call uncertain. Between the trimmed V and J ends, which lost 7 bases and 1 base, there was a span of 10 bases. Germline values: CDR1 SQVTM, CDR2 ANQGSEA. The CDR3 runs to 12 residues. As DNA, the CDR3 is TGCAGCGCCCTTCGACAGAACACTGAAGCTTTCTTT. Amino acid sequence: CSALRQNTEAFF.

V is TRBV27 and J is TRBJ2-1; 7 bases map to TRBD2. Germline CDR1 is MNHEY and CDR2 is SMNVEV (reference sequence). V dropped 5 bases and J dropped 0; count of bases not matched to a gene: 10. This CDR3 has 17 amino acids. The CDR3 here is CASSPVLAPLSYNEQFF. CDR3 nucleotide sequence: TGTGCCAGCAGTCCAGTACTAGCGCCGCTCTCCTACAATGAGCAGTTCTTC.

This clonotype was detected only a few times. The chain joins TRBV2 to TRBJ2-3; D uncertain. The germline CDR1 and CDR2 sequences are SNHLY and FYNNEI. CDR3 length equals 11 residues. Deletions cut 7 bases from V and 3 bases from J, with 5 bases between. The CDR3 coding sequence is TGTGCCAGCAAAGAGACAGATACGCAGTATTTT. Translating gives CASKETDTQYF.

The rearrangement links TRBV27 to TRBJ2-7, with 8 bases aligning to TRBD1. V shed 3 bases, J shed 2 bases, and the junction held 6 bases outside the gene matches. The CDR3 covers 15 residues. The germline CDR1 and CDR2 sequences are MNHEY and SMNVEV (reference sequence). This chain's CDR3 is CASSFQGAVTYEQYF. The CDR3 DNA reads TGTGCCAGCAGTTTTCAGGGGGCAGTCACCTACGAGCAGTACTTC.

This CDR3 is CASSPRLAGGPSSYNEQFF. The CDR3, as DNA: TGTGCCAGCTCACCACGACTAGCGGGAGGTCCGAGCTCCTACAATGAGCAGTTCTTC. This chain joins TRBV18 and TRBJ2-1, with 13 nucleotides matching TRBD2. The CDR3 consists of 19 residues. With V trimmed by 1 base and J by 0 bases, 6 bases remained unmatched. Germline V gene lookup returns CDR1 KGHSH and CDR2 LQKENI.

The chain employs TRBV29-1 and TRBJ2-1; 9 bases are a match to TRBD1. This CDR3 has 10 amino acids. Germline V CDR1 and CDR2: SQVTM, ANQGSEA. The J segment lost 15 bases and the V segment lost 4 bases, leaving 4 bases of the junction unmatched. CDR3 sequence: CSVGGQGVFF. DNA of the CDR3: TGCAGCGTTGGGGGACAGGGCGTGTTCTTC.